The rows below give T cell receptor beta chains drawn from one sample of a study of Ad26.COV2.S vaccination and SARS-CoV-2 variants. Some clones are missing from TCRdb's copy, which holds only in-frame ones; the method was immunoSEQ multiplex PCR. The table lists some 410,000 clones, 92% of them singletons. The sequences come from peripheral blood, collected in a trial of Ad26.COV2.S vaccine versus placebo. These receptors were taken from a person between 18 and 65 years old who received the Ad26.COV2.S COVID-19 vaccine or a placebo. Both conserved end residues are part of each CDR3. Fields, in order: V gene, J gene, D gene, CDR3 protein, CDR3 DNA. The D gene is left open where the match is weak.

>TRBV5-4|TRBJ1-1|.
CASSLDGLLNTEAFF
TGTGCCAGCAGCTTGGATGGTCTGCTGAACACTGAAGCTTTCTTT
>TRBV18|TRBJ1-2|.
CASSPGQDPNYGYTF
TGTGCCAGCTCACCAGGGCAGGATCCTAACTATGGCTACACCTTC
>TRBV19|TRBJ1-2|.
CASSTREDGYTF
TGTGCCAGTAGTACCCGGGAGGATGGCTACACCTTC
>TRBV29-1|TRBJ1-2|.
CSVLIGGYTF
TGCAGCGTTCTAATAGGTGGCTACACCTTC
>TRBV7-9|TRBJ2-7|TRBD1
CASSLGQGFYSYEQYF
TGTGCCAGCAGCTTGGGACAGGGTTTTTACTCCTACGAGCAGTACTTC
>TRBV9|TRBJ2-2|.
CASSVVGSPGELFF
TGTGCCAGCAGCGTAGTAGGGTCCCCCGGGGAGCTGTTTTTT
>TRBV4-3|TRBJ2-5|TRBD1
CASSQGTGVETQYF
TGCGCCAGCAGCCAAGGCACAGGGGTGGAGACCCAGTACTTC
>TRBV2|TRBJ2-5|.
CASSEIERIQETQYF
TGTGCCAGCAGTGAAATTGAACGGATCCAAGAGACCCAGTACTTC
>TRBV18|TRBJ2-5|TRBD2
CASQKNGGAGETQYF
TGTGCCAGCCAAAAAAACGGGGGGGCCGGAGAGACCCAGTACTTC
>TRBV2|TRBJ2-7|TRBD1
CASLQGAAYEQYF
TGTGCCAGCCTACAGGGGGCGGCCTACGAGCAGTACTTC
>TRBV7-9|TRBJ1-1|.
CAILFGAGTEAFF
.
>TRBV5-4|TRBJ2-5|.
CASSLGLQETQYF
TGTGCCAGCAGCTTGGGACTCCAAGAGACCCAGTACTTC
>TRBV10-1|TRBJ2-7|TRBD2
CASSDSGSGRPSYEQYF
TGCGCCAGCAGTGACTCGGGTAGCGGGCGTCCCTCCTACGAGCAGTACTTC
>TRBV12-3/TRBV12-4|TRBJ1-2|TRBD1
CASSYRGTGGYTF
TGTGCCAGCAGTTACAGGGGAACGGGAGGCTACACCTTC
>TRBV11-2|TRBJ2-7|TRBD1
CASSATTGATYEQYF
TGTGCCAGCAGCGCTACGACAGGGGCCACCTACGAGCAGTACTTC
>TRBV5-8|TRBJ2-2|.
CASSSGTPLNTGELFF
TGTGCCAGCAGCTCCGGGACGCCCCTGAACACCGGGGAGCTGTTTTTT
>TRBV3-1/TRBV3-2|TRBJ1-6|.
CASSQVGGAFSSPLHF
TGTGCCAGCAGCCAAGTAGGTGGGGCTTTCTCTTCGCCCCTCCACTTT